This T cell receptor beta chain derives from a study of cytomegalovirus exposure and HLA in healthy donors (dated by TCRdb to 2016 to 2017). For the study in its entirety: A later analysis indicated that the 120 or so validation repertoires were generated on the platform also employed for the approximately 700 repertoires of the first cohort. The study aimed to test whether cataloging public T cell receptors could reveal signatures of past pathogen exposure. Along with the roughly 670-subject first cohort, a separate validation cohort of over a hundred different subjects was used. High-throughput TCR immunosequencing, statistical association of individual TCRs with disease status, and machine learning were combined to predict cytomegalovirus infection status.

A word on this clone: Its antigen is unknown. One base away there is no much larger clone; base qualities are not given.

Taken from cysteine to phenylalanine, the CDR3 has 15 residues. Kept here is only the CDR3 DNA, which spans 45 bases and is read in frame from base 1. The germline V gene (reference sequence) sets CDR1 to LNHDA and CDR2 to SQIVND. Trimming leaves V shorter by 7 bases and J shorter by 1 base, with the junction holding 3 bases beyond the gene matches. Library creation used the immunoSEQ multiplex PCR assay. Turning to the authors' computational methods: A statistical classification framework was built for diagnosing cytomegalovirus status from the catalog of TCR beta chain sequences. TCRdb holds this immuneACCESS table with in-frame rearrangements only. Some clones are missing; in checked studies, unresolved V genes explain under half, and the rest has no known cause. V, J and clone size are taken as reported in that table, and D and trimming were inferred from the DNA itself. Recorded for this sample are 90,000 to 150,000 clones; approximately 90% of them occurred a single time. The ten top clones hold more than 5% of the sample.

The paper as a whole reports these results and caveats: All 120 or so repertoires were used to score co-occurrence in the validation cohort in a later analysis, because that analysis had no HLA typing for the cohort. A few of the identified cytomegalovirus-associated TCR beta chains were confirmed in vitro to be specific for cytomegalovirus antigens. While some public TCRs were present in many individuals, most TCR sequences turned up only very rarely across donors. It was suggested by the authors that the approach could potentially be generalized to other disease states and immunological phenotypes. The classifier was reported to diagnose cytomegalovirus status with high specificity and sensitivity in both the original and validation cohorts. A total of about 150 TCR beta chains were listed by the study as associated with cytomegalovirus. A later analysis found that TCRs clustered in the first cohort also tended to co-occur in the 120 or so validation repertoires, with 94% of cluster scores above 0.

Separate from the roughly 700-subject first cohort, the validation cohort of roughly 130 subjects was the group to which the donors belonged. The sample taken for sequencing was PBMCs. This clonotype was obtained from a young woman in good health and CMV-seropositive. The rearranged chain carries TRBV19 and TRBJ2-5; TRBD2 agrees with 13 junctional bases. The CDR3 protein sequence reads: CASMGLAGIQETQYF. The DNA sequence follows: TGTGCCAGTATGGGACTAGCGGGAATCCAAGAGACCCAGTACTTC. Reference TRBV19 and TRBJ2-5 genes cover what lies past the CDR3, so the full variable domain is DGGITQSPKYLFRKEGQNVTLSCEQNLNHDAMYWYRQDPGQGLRLIYYSQIVNDFQKGDIAEGYSVSREKKESFPLTVTSAQKNPTAFYLCASMGLAGIQETQYFGPGTRLLVL.